This T cell receptor (beta chain) was obtained from a study of blood T cell repertoires in COVID-19. Across the whole study: Acute and convalescent COVID-19 specimens originated in the United States, Italy and Spain.

Participants spanned ages about 18 to 100 years and resided in about two dozen US areas. As handled by the study authors: Estimated nucleated cell counts came from reference gene primer amplification. Assay: immunoSEQ multiplex PCR; the TCRdb copy retains only in-frame clones and omits some. V, J and clone size derive from that table, while D and trimming were established from the DNA sequence. The profile shows 250,000 to 300,000 clones, roughly nine tenths of them singletons. Trimming at V came to 2 bases and at J to 2 bases, leaving 0 bases not matched to a gene. The CDR3 contains 15 residues. The germline V gene encodes CDR1 SGHTA and CDR2 FQGTGA.

The chain has TRBV7-3 and TRBJ2-1; TRBD2 matches at 10 bases. The sequence derives from a human donor in a cohort exposed to, infected with or recovered from COVID-19 (not recorded which). The donor label of this sample is uncertain. The source material was PBMCs or T cells enriched from blood (not recorded which). As DNA, the CDR3 is TGTGCCAGCAGCTTAGGACTAGCGGCCTACAATGAGCAGTTCTTC. Translated: CASSLGLAAYNEQFF.